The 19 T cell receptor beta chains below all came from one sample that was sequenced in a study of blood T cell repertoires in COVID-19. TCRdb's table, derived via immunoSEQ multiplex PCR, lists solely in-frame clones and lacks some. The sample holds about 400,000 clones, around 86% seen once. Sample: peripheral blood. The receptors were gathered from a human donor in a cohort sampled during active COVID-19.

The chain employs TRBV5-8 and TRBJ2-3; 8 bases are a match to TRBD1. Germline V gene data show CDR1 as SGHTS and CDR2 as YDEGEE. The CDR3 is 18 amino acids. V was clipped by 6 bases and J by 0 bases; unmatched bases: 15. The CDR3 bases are TGTGCCAGCAACCCAATGGCAATAGGGACAGGCAGCACAGATACGCAGTATTTT. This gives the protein CASNPMAIGTGSTDTQYF.

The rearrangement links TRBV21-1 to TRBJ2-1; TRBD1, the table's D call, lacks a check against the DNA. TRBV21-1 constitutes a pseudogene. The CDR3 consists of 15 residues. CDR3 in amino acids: CASSKVDRGYNEQFF. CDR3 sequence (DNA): TGTGCCAGCAGCAAAGTGGACAGGGGATACAATGAGCAGTTCTTC.

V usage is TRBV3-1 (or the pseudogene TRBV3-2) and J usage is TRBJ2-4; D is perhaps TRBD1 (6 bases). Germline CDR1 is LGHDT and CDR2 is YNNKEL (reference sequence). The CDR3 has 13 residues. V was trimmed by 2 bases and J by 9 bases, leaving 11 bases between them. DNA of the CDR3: TGTGCCAGCAGCCAACCGGTAGGGGGCATTCAGTACTTC. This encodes CASSQPVGGIQYF.

The CDR3 DNA is TGCGCCAGTCGCGAAACAGGGGTGAATTCACCCCTCCACTTT. Encoded protein: CASRETGVNSPLHF. The chain is built from TRBV10-2 and TRBJ1-6; TRBD1 agrees at 7 bases. CDR1 and CDR2 (germline): WSHSY, SAAADI. The CDR3 is made up of 14 amino acids. V dropped 9 bases and J dropped 7; count of bases not matched to a gene: 9.

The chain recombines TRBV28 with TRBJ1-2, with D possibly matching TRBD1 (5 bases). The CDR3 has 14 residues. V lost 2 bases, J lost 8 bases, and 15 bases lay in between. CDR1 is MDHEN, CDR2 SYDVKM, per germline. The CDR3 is CASSLVSGAEGYTF. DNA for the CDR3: TGTGCCAGCAGTTTAGTGTCTGGGGCTGAGGGCTACACCTTC.

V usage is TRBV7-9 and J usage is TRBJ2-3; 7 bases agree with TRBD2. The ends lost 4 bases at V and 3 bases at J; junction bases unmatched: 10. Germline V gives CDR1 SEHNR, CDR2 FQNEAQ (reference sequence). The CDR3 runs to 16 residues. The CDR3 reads CASSSKNGGSTDTQYF. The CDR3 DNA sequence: TGTGCCAGCAGCTCAAAAAACGGGGGGAGTACAGATACGCAGTATTTT.

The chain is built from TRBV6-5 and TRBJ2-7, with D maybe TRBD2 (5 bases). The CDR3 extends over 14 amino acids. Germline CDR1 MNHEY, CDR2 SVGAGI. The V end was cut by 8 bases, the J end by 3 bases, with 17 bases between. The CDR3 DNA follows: TGTGCCAGCTCCTTAGACCCCGGGGACTACGAGCAGTACTTC. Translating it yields CASSLDPGDYEQYF.

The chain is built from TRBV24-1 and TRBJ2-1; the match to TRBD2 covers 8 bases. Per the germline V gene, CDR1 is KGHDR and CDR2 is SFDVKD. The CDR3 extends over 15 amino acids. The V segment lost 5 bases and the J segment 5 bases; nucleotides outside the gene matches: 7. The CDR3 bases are TGTGCCACCAGTGGCGGACTAGCCGATGACAATGAGCAGTTCTTC. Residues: CATSGGLADDNEQFF.

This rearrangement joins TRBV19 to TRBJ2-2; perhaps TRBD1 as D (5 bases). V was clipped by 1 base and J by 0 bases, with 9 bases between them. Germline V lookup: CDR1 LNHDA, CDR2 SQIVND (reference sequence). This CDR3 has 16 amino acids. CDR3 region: CASSIGDSSNTGELFF. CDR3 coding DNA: TGTGCCAGTAGTATAGGCGACAGCTCGAACACCGGGGAGCTGTTTTTT. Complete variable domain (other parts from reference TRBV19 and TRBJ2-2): DGGITQSPKYLFRKEGQNVTLSCEQNLNHDAMYWYRQDPGQGLRLIYYSQIVNDFQKGDIAEGYSVSREKKESFPLTVTSAQKNPTAFYLCASSIGDSSNTGELFFGEGSRLTVL.

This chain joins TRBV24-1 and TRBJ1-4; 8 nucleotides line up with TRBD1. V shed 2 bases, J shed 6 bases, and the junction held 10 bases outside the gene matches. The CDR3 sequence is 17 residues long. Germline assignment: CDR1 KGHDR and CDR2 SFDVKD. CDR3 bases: TGTGCCACCAGTGATTCCTCAGGGGGCGCCTCGTATGAAAAACTGTTTTTT. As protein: CATSDSSGGASYEKLFF.

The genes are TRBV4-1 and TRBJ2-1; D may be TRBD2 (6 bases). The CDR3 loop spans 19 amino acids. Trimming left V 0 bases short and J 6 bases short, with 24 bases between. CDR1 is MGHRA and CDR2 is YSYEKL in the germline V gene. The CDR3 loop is CASSQDFTTGETGFNEQFF. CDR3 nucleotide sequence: TGCGCCAGCAGCCAAGATTTCACCACGGGAGAGACGGGTTTCAATGAGCAGTTCTTC.

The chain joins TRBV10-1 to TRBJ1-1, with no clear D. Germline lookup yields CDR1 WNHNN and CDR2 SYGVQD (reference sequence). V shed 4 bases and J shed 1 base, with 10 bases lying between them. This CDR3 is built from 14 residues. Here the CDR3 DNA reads TGCGCCAGCAGTGCTCATACAGAGAACACTGAAGCTTTCTTT. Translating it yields CASSAHTENTEAFF.

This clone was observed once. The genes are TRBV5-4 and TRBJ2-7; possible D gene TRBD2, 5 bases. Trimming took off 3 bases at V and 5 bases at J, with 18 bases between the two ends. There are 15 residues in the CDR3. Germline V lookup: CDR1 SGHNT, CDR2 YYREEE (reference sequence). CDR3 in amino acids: CASSSPGVAKNEQYF. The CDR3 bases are TGTGCCAGCAGCTCACCCGGGGTAGCGAAAAACGAGCAGTACTTC.

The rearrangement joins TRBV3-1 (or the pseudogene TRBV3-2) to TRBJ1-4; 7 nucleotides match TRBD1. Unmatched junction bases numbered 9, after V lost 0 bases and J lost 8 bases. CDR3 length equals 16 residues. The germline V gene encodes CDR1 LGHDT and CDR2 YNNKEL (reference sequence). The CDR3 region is CASSQDVLGGQEKLFF. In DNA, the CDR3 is TGTGCCAGCAGCCAAGATGTGTTAGGGGGCCAAGAAAAACTGTTTTTT.

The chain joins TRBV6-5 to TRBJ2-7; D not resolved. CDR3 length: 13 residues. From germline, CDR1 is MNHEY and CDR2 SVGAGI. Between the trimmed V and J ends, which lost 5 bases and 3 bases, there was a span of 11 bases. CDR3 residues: CASSTELNYEQYF. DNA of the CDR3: TGTGCCAGCAGTACCGAGCTCAACTACGAGCAGTACTTC.

CDR3 nucleotide sequence: TGTGCCAGCAACGCCCTAGCGGGAAACACCGGGGAGCTGTTTTTT. It translates to CASNALAGNTGELFF. The chain has TRBV6-5 and TRBJ2-2, with 9 nucleotides matching TRBD2. V dropped 7 bases and J dropped 2; count of bases not matched to a gene: 5. Germline CDR1 and CDR2: MNHEY and SVGAGI. This CDR3 comprises 15 residues.

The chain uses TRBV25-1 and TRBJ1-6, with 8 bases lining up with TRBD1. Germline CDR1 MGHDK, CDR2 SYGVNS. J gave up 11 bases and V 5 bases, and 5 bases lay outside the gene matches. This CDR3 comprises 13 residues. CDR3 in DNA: TGTGCCAGCAGTCGGACAGGGCGGACACCCCTCCACTTT. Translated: CASSRTGRTPLHF.

The CDR3 here is CASSMGDRGETQYF. The CDR3 region has the DNA TGTGCCAGTAGTATGGGGGACAGGGGAGAGACCCAGTACTTC. The chain uses TRBV19 and TRBJ2-5; 10 bases fit TRBD1. The germline gives CDR1 LNHDA, CDR2 SQIVND (reference sequence). Trimming removed 3 bases from V and 4 bases from J; junction bases left unmatched: 2. The CDR3 totals 14 residues.

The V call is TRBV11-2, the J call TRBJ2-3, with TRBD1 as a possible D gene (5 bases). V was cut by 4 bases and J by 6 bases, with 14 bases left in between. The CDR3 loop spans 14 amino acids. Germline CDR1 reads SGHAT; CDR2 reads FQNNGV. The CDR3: CASSSQGSTDTQYF. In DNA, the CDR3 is TGTGCCAGCAGCTCCCAGGGATCCACGGATACGCAGTATTTT. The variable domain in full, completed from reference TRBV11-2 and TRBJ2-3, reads EAGVAQSPRYKIIEKRQSVAFWCNPISGHATLYWYQQILGQGPKLLIQFQNNGVVDDSQLPKDRFSAERLKGVDSTLKIQPAKLEDSAVYLCASSSQGSTDTQYFGPGTRLTVL.